This T cell receptor (beta chain) was retrieved from a study of blood T cell repertoires in COVID-19. The assay was immunoSEQ multiplex PCR, and TCRdb's table has in-frame clones only and misses some. The profile shows about 130,000 clones, around 86% of them singletons. CDR3 length equals 15 residues. Germline V gene lookup returns CDR1 LNHDA and CDR2 SQIVND (reference sequence). V was cut by 4 bases and J by 0 bases, with 13 bases left in between. Sequenced sample: PBMCs or T cells enriched from blood (not recorded which). The receptor was isolated from a man under 40 who had recovered from COVID-19. This chain connects TRBV19 to TRBJ2-7; TRBD1 might be the D (6 bases). The CDR3 DNA is TGTGCCAGTAGTACGACAGGAACTCTCTCCTACGAGCAGTACTTC. Encoded protein: CASSTTGTLSYEQYF. Full variable domain (remainder filled in from reference TRBV19 and TRBJ2-7): DGGITQSPKYLFRKEGQNVTLSCEQNLNHDAMYWYRQDPGQGLRLIYYSQIVNDFQKGDIAEGYSVSREKKESFPLTVTSAQKNPTAFYLCASSTTGTLSYEQYFGPGTRLTVT.